This section outlines one TCR beta chain sequence together with its context. The sample comes from a study of blood T cell repertoires in COVID-19. Study overall: The origin of the acute and convalescent COVID-19 samples was the United States, Italy and Spain. Nucleic acid was either cDNA or gDNA, and it came from T cells, B-cell-depleted T cells, or PBMCs.

Trimming pared 3 bases from V and 1 base from J, leaving 12 bases between. The CDR3 loop spans 15 amino acids. Germline V gene lookup returns CDR1 KGHSH and CDR2 LQKENI. Generated by immunoSEQ multiplex PCR, the TCRdb table keeps only in-frame clones and is missing some. In the table there are hundreds of thousands of clones, just over 85% of which are singletons. Sequences were obtained from peripheral blood. This chain connects TRBV18 to TRBJ1-1, with no clear D. The origin of this receptor is a man aged 50-59 years with acute or convalescent COVID-19. CDR3 amino acids: CASSPLEGGNTEAFF. CDR3 in DNA: TGTGCCAGCTCACCTCTCGAAGGAGGGAACACTGAAGCTTTCTTT.